This TCR beta chain was captured by sequencing in a study of T cells in Graves' hyperthyroidism and ophthalmopathy. The CDR3 spans 15 residues. Trimming cost V 9 bases and J 5 bases; bases outside gene matches: 15. CDR1 is MNHNS, CDR2 SASEGT, per germline. RNA transcripts were the template for amplifying TCR beta CDR3 regions. In the first-round RT-PCR of the TCR CDR3, the HTBI primer set was used. One entry per CDR3 protein, called by TCRdb with MiXCR from the multiplex PCR reads. Here the sample spans fewer than 350,000 distinct CDR3 sequences, less than 20% being singletons. Input material: blood. The V call is TRBV6-1, the J call TRBJ2-5, with TRBD1 identical over 7 bases. The origin of this receptor is a woman in her 40s with Graves' ophthalmopathy. CDR3 region: CASTPRDSLWETQYF. The CDR3 DNA is TGTGCCAGTACACCTAGGGACAGCTTGTGGGAGACCCAGTACTTC.